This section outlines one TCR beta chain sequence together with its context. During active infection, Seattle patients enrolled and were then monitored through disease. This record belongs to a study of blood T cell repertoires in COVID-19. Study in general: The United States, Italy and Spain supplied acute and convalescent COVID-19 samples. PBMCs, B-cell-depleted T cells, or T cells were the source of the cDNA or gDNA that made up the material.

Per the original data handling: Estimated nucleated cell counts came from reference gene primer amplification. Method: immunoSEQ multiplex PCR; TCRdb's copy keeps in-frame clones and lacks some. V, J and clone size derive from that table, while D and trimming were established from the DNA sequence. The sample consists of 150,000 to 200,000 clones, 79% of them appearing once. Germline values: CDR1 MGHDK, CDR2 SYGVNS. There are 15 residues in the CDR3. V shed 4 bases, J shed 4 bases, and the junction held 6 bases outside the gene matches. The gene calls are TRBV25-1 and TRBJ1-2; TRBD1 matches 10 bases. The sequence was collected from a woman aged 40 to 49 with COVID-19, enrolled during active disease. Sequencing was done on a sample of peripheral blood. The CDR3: CASSGVRDRGYGYTF. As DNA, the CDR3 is TGTGCCAGCAGTGGGGTCCGGGACAGGGGCTATGGCTACACCTTC.